Below, 17 T cell receptor beta chains from the same sample are listed, as sequenced in a study of blood T cell repertoires in COVID-19. Only in-frame clones appear in the TCRdb table, and some are missing; sequencing was by immunoSEQ multiplex PCR. Of approximately 180,000 clones listed, 75% to 95% are singletons. Sequencing was carried out using peripheral blood. These receptors came from a man aged 50 to 59 with acute or convalescent COVID-19.

The chain employs TRBV11-2 and TRBJ1-1, with a possible D match to TRBD1 (6 bases). CDR1 and CDR2 from the germline V gene are SGHAT and FQNNGV. The CDR3 is 14 residues long. V lost 6 bases to trimming and J lost 1 base, with 12 bases between them. The CDR3 nucleotides are TGTGCCAGCAGGAAGGGGGAAACGAACACTGAAGCTTTCTTT. It encodes CASRKGETNTEAFF.

The J gene is TRBJ1-2, the V gene TRBV20-1; tentatively, D is TRBD1 (5 bases). The CDR3 totals 13 residues. V lost 3 bases, J lost 7 bases, and 15 bases lay in between. The V gene's germline CDR1 is DFQATT and CDR2 SNEGSKA (reference sequence). In DNA, the CDR3 is TGCAGTGCTAGTCACCCAGGCGGGGGTGGCTACACCTTC. Amino acid sequence: CSASHPGGGGYTF.

The chain carries TRBV28 and TRBJ2-1; 7 bases align to TRBD2. This CDR3 is 19 amino acids long. V shed 4 bases, J shed 2 bases, and the junction held 17 bases outside the gene matches. The V gene's germline CDR1 is MDHEN and CDR2 SYDVKM. Here the CDR3 reads CASSYQLTGTNSTYNEQFF. CDR3 bases: TGTGCCAGCAGTTACCAACTGACGGGGACTAACTCCACCTACAATGAGCAGTTCTTC.

The V gene is TRBV24-1, the J gene TRBJ1-5; D may be TRBD1 (6 bases). The germline V gene encodes CDR1 KGHDR and CDR2 SFDVKD. The V gene lost 7 bases and the J gene lost 0 bases, with 12 bases spanning the gap. The CDR3 is 15 amino acids. The CDR3 DNA reads TGTGCCACCAGGGCAGGGGCGGGTAGCAATCAGCCCCAGCATTTT. Protein product: CATRAGAGSNQPQHF.

V and J are TRBV13 and TRBJ1-2; 8 nucleotides line up with TRBD1. This CDR3 is built from 14 residues. Germline V gives CDR1 PRHDT, CDR2 FYEKMQ (reference sequence). Losses at the gene ends were 2 bases for V and 4 bases for J; bases not matched to a gene: 3. CDR3 bases: TGTGCCAGCAGCTTAACACAGGGGGGCTATGGCTACACCTTC. The encoded protein is CASSLTQGGYGYTF. The full variable domain, rest sourced from reference TRBV13 and TRBJ1-2, is AAGVIQSPRHLIKEKRETATLKCYPIPRHDTVYWYQQGPGQDPQFLISFYEKMQSDKGSIPDRFSAQQFSDYHSELNMSSLELGDSALYFCASSLTQGGYGYTFGSGTRLTVV.

V gene TRBV10-3 combines with J gene TRBJ2-3; D remains unclear. The CDR3 sequence is 14 residues long. In germline, CDR1 is ENHRY, CDR2 SYGVKD. V was pared by 9 bases and J by 0 bases, with 13 bases between. CDR3 region: CAMSTPGSTDTQYF. CDR3 coding DNA: TGTGCCATGTCCACACCTGGTAGCACAGATACGCAGTATTTT.

The J gene is TRBJ2-3, the V gene TRBV30; TRBD1 agrees at 9 bases. With 3 bases clipped from V and 1 base from J, the junction kept 5 bases outside the gene matches. The CDR3 consists of 15 residues. CDR1 is GTSNPN and CDR2 is SVGIG in the germline V gene (reference sequence). The CDR3: CAWRAWDRGTDTQYF. The CDR3 DNA is TGTGCCTGGAGAGCCTGGGACAGGGGCACAGATACGCAGTATTTT.

This chain joins TRBV28 and TRBJ1-4; 8 bases are a match to TRBD1. The J segment lost 6 bases and the V segment lost 8 bases, leaving 5 bases of the junction unmatched. Looked up from germline, CDR1 is MDHEN and CDR2 is SYDVKM. The CDR3 covers 13 residues. The CDR3 bases are TGTGCCAGCGGACAGGGTCAGGATGAAAAACTGTTTTTT. Residues: CASGQGQDEKLFF.

The chain combines TRBV12-3 or TRBV12-4 with TRBJ1-3; TRBD1 agrees at 7 bases. The CDR3 loop spans 13 amino acids. The V gene end was trimmed by 10 bases and the J gene end by 1 base; junction bases not matched to a gene: 4. CDR3 bases: TGTGCCAACGAACAGGGGTCTGGAAACACCATATATTTT. It specifies CANEQGSGNTIYF.

The rearrangement links TRBV7-2 to TRBJ1-5; no definite D call. The germline CDR1 and CDR2 sequences are SGHTA and FQGNSA. V lost 6 bases and J lost 2, with 5 bases in between. CDR3 length equals 12 residues. In DNA, the CDR3 is TGTGCCAGCAGGAGCGGCAATCAGCCCCAGCATTTT. Translating gives CASRSGNQPQHF.

The chain couples TRBV13 to TRBJ2-3; D gene unclear. The V gene lost 3 bases and the J gene lost 4 bases, with 23 bases spanning the gap. Germline CDR1 PRHDT, CDR2 FYEKMQ (reference sequence). The CDR3 is 18 residues long. CDR3 bases: TGTGCCAGCAGCTTTTTTCGGCCTTCGTGGAGCAACCCAGATACGCAGTATTTT. Amino acids: CASSFFRPSWSNPDTQYF.

The gene calls are TRBV3-1 (or the pseudogene TRBV3-2) and TRBJ1-3, with no clear D. This CDR3 spans 18 amino acids. Trimming cost V 4 bases and J 4 bases, with 23 bases left between them. Germline V gives CDR1 LGHDT, CDR2 YNNKEL (reference sequence). The CDR3 loop reads CASSPQGGGTSGGNTIYF. CDR3 coding DNA: TGTGCCAGCAGCCCGCAAGGTGGCGGAACCTCTGGCGGAAACACCATATATTTT.

This clone was seen once. V and J are TRBV5-5 and TRBJ1-2, with no clear D. CDR1 is SGHKS, CDR2 YYEKEE, per germline (reference sequence). V was clipped by 0 bases and J by 0 bases, with 21 bases between them. This CDR3 is 19 amino acids long. This CDR3 is CASSLGIGVRPKANYGYTF. The CDR3, as DNA: TGTGCCAGCAGCTTGGGTATCGGGGTCCGCCCTAAAGCTAACTATGGCTACACCTTC.

The chain employs TRBV18 and TRBJ1-5, with 8 bases fitting TRBD1. V was clipped by 4 bases and J by 8 bases; unmatched bases: 10. Germline V lookup: CDR1 KGHSH, CDR2 LQKENI. The length of the CDR3 is 15 residues. In DNA form, the CDR3 reads TGTGCCAGCTCACTCTTCGGACAGGGAAACAAGCCCCAGCATTTT. Translation gives CASSLFGQGNKPQHF.

The V gene is TRBV30, the J gene TRBJ1-1, with TRBD1 matching over 7 bases. The germline V gene encodes CDR1 GTSNPN and CDR2 SVGIG (reference sequence). This CDR3 comprises 15 residues. In DNA form, the CDR3 reads TGTGCACGAACCAGGACAGGCGGAGGGAACACTGAAGCTTTCTTT. This encodes CARTRTGGGNTEAFF. The full variable domain, with the rest looked up from reference TRBV30 and TRBJ1-1, is SQTIHQWPATLVQPVGSPLSLECTVEGTSNPNLYWYRQAAGRGLQLLFYSVGIGQISSEVPQNLSASRPQDRQFILSSKKLLLSDSGFYLCARTRTGGGNTEAFFGQGTRLTVV.

V and J are TRBV5-8 and TRBJ2-1, with 7 positions matching TRBD1. CDR3 size: 15 residues. Germline CDR1 is SGHTS and CDR2 is YDEGEE. Trimming at V came to 4 bases and at J to 6 bases, leaving 10 bases not matched to a gene. This chain's CDR3 is CASSPGTEIINEQFF. The DNA for the CDR3 is TGTGCCAGCAGCCCCGGGACAGAAATAATCAATGAGCAGTTCTTC.

J is TRBJ1-3 and V is TRBV5-4; 8 bases fit TRBD1. Unmatched junction bases numbered 8, after V lost 3 bases and J lost 0 bases. CDR1 and CDR2 from the germline V gene are SGHNT and YYREEE (reference sequence). The CDR3 extends over 17 amino acids. CDR3 DNA sequence: TGTGCCAGCAGCTGGGGGGGGACAGGACTCTCTGGAAACACCATATATTTT. It encodes CASSWGGTGLSGNTIYF.